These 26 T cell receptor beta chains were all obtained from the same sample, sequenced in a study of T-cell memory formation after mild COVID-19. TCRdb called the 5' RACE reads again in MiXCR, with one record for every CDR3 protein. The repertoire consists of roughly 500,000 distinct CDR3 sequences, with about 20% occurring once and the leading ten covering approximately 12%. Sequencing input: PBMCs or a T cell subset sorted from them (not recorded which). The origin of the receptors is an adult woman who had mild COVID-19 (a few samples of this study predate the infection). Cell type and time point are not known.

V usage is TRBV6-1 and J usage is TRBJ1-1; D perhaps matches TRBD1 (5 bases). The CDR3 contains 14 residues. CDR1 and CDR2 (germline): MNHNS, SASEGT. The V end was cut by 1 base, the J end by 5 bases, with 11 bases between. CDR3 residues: CASSEGDSWTEAFF. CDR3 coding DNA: TGTGCCAGCAGTGAAGGAGACAGTTGGACTGAAGCTTTCTTT.

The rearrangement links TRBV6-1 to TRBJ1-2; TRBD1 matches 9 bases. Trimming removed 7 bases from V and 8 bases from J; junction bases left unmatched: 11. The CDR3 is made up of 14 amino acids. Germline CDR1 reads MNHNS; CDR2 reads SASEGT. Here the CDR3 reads CASTQGTGNLGYTF. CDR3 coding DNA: TGTGCCAGCACCCAAGGGACAGGGAATTTGGGCTACACCTTC.

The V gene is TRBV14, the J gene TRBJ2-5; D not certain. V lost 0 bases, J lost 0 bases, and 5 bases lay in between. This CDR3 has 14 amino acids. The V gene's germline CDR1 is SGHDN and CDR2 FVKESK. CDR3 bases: TGTGCCAGCAGCCAAGACTGGTACCAAGAGACCCAGTACTTC. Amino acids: CASSQDWYQETQYF.

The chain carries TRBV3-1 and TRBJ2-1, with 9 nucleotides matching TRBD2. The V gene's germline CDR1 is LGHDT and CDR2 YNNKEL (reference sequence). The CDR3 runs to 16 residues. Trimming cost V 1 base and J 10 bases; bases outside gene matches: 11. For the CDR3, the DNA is TGTGCCAGCAGCCAAGGAAGGTTAGCGGGGGCGCGAGAGCAGTTCTTC. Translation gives CASSQGRLAGAREQFF.

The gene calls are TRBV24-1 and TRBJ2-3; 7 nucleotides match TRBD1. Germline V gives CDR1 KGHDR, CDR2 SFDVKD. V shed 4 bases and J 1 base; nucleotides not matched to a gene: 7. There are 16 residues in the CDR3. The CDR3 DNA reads TGTGCCACCAGTGACGTAACAGGGGACCGCACAGATACGCAGTATTTT. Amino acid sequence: CATSDVTGDRTDTQYF.

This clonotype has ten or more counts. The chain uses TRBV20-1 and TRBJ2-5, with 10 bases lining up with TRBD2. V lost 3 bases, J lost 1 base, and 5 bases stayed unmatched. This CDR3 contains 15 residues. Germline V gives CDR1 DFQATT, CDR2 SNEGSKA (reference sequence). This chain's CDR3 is CSARGLASFQETQYF. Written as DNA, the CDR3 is TGCAGTGCTAGGGGACTAGCGAGCTTCCAAGAGACCCAGTACTTC.

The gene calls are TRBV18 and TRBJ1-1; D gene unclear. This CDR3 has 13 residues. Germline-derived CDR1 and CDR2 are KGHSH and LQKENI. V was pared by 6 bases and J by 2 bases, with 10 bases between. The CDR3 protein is CASSPQENTEAFF. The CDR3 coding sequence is TGTGCCAGCTCGCCTCAAGAAAACACTGAAGCTTTCTTT.

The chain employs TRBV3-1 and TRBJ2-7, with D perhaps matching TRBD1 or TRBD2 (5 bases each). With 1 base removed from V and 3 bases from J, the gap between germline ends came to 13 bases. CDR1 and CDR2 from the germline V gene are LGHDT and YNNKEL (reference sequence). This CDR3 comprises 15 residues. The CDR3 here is CASSQAGVGVYEQYF. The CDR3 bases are TGTGCCAGCAGCCAAGCGGGTGTGGGGGTCTACGAGCAGTACTTC.

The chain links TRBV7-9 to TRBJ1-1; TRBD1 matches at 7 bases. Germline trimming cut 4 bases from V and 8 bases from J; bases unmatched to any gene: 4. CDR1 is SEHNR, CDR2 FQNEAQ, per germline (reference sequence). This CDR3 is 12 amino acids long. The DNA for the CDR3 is TGTGCCAGCAGCTCCGGGACAGCAGAAGCTTTCTTT. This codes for CASSSGTAEAFF.

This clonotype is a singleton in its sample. The CDR3 loop reads CASSRGEKYEQFF. DNA for the CDR3: TGTGCCAGCAGCCGAGGAGAGAAGTATGAGCAGTTCTTC. V gene TRBV3-1 combines with J gene TRBJ2-1; D is uncertain. Germline V gives CDR1 LGHDT, CDR2 YNNKEL (reference sequence). The CDR3 loop spans 13 amino acids. V lost 4 bases and J 8 bases, leaving 12 bases between the germline ends.

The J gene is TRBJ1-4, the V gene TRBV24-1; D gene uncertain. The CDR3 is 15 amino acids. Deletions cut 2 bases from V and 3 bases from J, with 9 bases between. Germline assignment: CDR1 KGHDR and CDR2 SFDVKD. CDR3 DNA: TGTGCCACCAGTGATTCAACGGTTCCTAATGAAAAACTGTTTTTT. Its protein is CATSDSTVPNEKLFF.

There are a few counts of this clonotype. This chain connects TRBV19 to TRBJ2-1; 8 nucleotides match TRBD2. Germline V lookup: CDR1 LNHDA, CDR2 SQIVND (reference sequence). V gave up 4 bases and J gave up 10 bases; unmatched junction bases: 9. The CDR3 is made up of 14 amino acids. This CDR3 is CASSKTGGPGEQFF. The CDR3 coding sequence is TGTGCCAGTAGTAAGACGGGAGGGCCTGGAGAGCAGTTCTTC.

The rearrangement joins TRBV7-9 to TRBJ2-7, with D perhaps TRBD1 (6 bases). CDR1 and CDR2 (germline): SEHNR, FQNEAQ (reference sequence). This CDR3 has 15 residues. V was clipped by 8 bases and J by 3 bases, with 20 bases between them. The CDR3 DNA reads TGTGCCAGCCATCAGGGGCAGGGAGCTTACTACGAGCAGTACTTC. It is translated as CASHQGQGAYYEQYF.

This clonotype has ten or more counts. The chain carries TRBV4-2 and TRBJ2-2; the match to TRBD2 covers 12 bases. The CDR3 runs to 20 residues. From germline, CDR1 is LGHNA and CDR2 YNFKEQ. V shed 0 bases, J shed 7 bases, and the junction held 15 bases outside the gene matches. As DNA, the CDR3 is TGTGCCAGCAGCCAAGATCCTAGCGGGAGGGCCGAAAGAAGGATCGGGGAGCTGTTTTTT. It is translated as CASSQDPSGRAERRIGELFF.

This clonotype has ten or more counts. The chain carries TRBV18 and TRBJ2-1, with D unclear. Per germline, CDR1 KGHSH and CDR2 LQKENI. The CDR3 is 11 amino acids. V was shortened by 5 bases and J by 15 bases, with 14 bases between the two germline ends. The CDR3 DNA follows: TGTGCCAGCTCATCGTATTCCAGGTGGTTCTTC. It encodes CASSSYSRWFF.

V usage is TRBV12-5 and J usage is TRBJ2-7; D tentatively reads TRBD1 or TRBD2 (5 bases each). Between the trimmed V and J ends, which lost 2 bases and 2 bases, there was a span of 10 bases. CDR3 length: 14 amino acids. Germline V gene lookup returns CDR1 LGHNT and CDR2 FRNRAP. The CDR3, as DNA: TGTGCTAGTGGTTTGACGGGACGACCCTACGAGCAGTACTTC. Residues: CASGLTGRPYEQYF.

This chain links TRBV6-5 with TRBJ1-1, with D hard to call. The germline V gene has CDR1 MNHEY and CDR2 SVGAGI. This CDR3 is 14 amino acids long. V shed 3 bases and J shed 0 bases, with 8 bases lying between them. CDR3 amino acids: CASSYMEMNTEAFF. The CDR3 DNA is TGTGCCAGCAGTTATATGGAGATGAACACTGAAGCTTTCTTT.

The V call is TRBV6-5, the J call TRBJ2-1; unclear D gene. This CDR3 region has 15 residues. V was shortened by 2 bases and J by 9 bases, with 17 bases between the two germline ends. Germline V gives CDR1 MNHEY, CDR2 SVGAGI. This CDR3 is CASSYETRSPREQFF. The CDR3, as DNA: TGTGCCAGCAGTTACGAGACCAGGAGTCCCCGTGAGCAGTTCTTC.

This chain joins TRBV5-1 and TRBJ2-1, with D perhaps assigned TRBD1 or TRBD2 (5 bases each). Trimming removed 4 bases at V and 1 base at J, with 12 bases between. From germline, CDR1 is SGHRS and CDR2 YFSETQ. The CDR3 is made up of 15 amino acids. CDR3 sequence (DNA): TGCGCCAGCAGCGGGGGAAGGGGATCCTACAATGAGCAGTTCTTC. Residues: CASSGGRGSYNEQFF.

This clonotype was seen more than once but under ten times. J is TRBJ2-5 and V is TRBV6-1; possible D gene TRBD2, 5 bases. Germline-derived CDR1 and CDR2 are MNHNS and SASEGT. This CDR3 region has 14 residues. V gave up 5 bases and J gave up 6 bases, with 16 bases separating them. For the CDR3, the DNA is TGTGCCAGCAGTCGAACTAGTGGACTGAAGACCCAGTACTTC. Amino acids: CASSRTSGLKTQYF.

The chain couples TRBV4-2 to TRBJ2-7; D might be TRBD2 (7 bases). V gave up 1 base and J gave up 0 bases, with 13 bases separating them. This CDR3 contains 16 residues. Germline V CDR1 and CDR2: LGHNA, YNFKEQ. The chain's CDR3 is CASSQGGGLSSYEQYF. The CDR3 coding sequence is TGTGCCAGCAGCCAAGGGGGGGGCCTCAGCTCCTACGAGCAGTACTTC.

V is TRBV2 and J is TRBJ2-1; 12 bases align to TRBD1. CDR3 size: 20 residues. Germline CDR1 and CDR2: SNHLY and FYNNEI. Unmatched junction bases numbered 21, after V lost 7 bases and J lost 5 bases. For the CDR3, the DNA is TGTGCCAGCACAATTTCGCGGGACAGGGGGCTTGCCAAACGTAACAATGAGCAGTTCTTC. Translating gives CASTISRDRGLAKRNNEQFF.

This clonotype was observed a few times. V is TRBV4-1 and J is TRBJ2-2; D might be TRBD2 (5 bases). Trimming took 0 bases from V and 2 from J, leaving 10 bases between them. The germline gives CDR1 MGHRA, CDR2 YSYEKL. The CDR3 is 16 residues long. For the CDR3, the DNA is TGCGCCAGCAGCCAAGAGGTAGCGTCCAACACCGGGGAGCTGTTTTTT. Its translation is CASSQEVASNTGELFF.

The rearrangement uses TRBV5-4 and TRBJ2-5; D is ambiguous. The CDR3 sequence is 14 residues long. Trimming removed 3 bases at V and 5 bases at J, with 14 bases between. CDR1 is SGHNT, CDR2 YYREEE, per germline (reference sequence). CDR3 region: CASSSARTLETQYF. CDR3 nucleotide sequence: TGTGCCAGCAGCTCCGCTAGAACCCTGGAGACCCAGTACTTC.

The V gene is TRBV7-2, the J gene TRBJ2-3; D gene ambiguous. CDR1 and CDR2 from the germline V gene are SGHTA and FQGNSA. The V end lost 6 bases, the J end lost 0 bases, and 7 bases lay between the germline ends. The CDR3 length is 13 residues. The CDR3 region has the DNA TGTGCCAGCAGGGTCCCTAGCACAGATACGCAGTATTTT. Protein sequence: CASRVPSTDTQYF.

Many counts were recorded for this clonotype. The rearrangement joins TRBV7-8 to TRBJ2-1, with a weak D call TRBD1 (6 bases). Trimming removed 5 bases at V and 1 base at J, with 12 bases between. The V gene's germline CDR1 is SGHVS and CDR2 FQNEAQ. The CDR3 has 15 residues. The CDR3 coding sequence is TGTGCCAGCAGCCCCCGCAGGGGATCCTACAATGAGCAGTTCTTC. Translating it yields CASSPRRGSYNEQFF.